The entry below gives a single TCR beta chain sequence along with its context. Its antigen is not identified. This sample stems from a study of vaccination effects on CD4 cells after COVID-19. Study-level background: Vaccination of participants consisted of two doses of either the BNT162b2 or mRNA-1273 vaccine.

Expansion of antigen-specific CD4+ T cells with viral peptide pools was carried out by the ViraFEST assay before sequencing. Subsequent to a culture period of less than twelve days, CD4+ T cells were isolated. Among the vaccine recipients, none had a prior SARS-CoV-2 infection, and nucleocapsid antibodies were negative. Half the medium was replaced with IL-2 medium on days 3 and 7. Study results and limitations: Few convalescent patients, and no early post-infection timepoints, were available to the study.

TCRdb keeps only in-frame clones here, not all; method: immunoSEQ multiplex PCR. The table records about 38,000 clones, roughly 70% of them present only once. CDR1 and CDR2 (germline): MNHNY, SVGAGI (reference sequence). The CDR3 has 14 residues. The V end lost 0 bases, the J end lost 4 bases, and 9 bases lay between the germline ends. V and J are TRBV6-6 and TRBJ1-1; tentative D call: TRBD1 (5 bases). The sequencing used CD4+ T cells from PBMCs cultured with SARS-CoV-2 spike peptides, collected before COVID-19 vaccination. The sequence was obtained from a human donor who received a COVID-19 vaccine. In DNA, the CDR3 is TGTGCCAGCAGTTACTCGGGGGAGTTCACTGAAGCTTTCTTT. It specifies CASSYSGEFTEAFF.